This TCR beta chain was recorded in a study of T cells in narcolepsy. Germline V lookup: CDR1 SGHNT, CDR2 YYREEE (reference sequence). The CDR3 is 13 residues long. J was trimmed by 11 bases and V by 0 bases; bases with no gene match: 4. Assay: immunoSEQ multiplex PCR; the TCRdb copy retains only in-frame clones and omits some. The sample records approximately 30,000 clones, approximately 80% being singletons. The sequence was obtained from a human donor with narcolepsy. The sample taken for sequencing was CD45RA- memory CD4+ T cells from PBMCs. J is TRBJ1-5 and V is TRBV5-4; the match to TRBD1 covers 8 bases. CDR3: CASSLGTGSTQHF. CDR3 nucleotides: TGTGCCAGCAGCTTGGGGACAGGGTCCACCCAGCATTTT.